The next 11 T cell receptor beta chains were all read from a single sample in a study of T cells in Graves' hyperthyroidism and ophthalmopathy. Regions amplified from RNA transcripts were the TCR beta CDR3 regions. The TCR CDR3 first-round RT-PCR relied on the HTBI primer set. One entry per CDR3 protein, called by TCRdb with MiXCR from the multiplex PCR reads. The sample yields roughly 200,000 distinct CDR3 sequences, about a sixth seen once. Sequencing was carried out using blood. The receptors were gathered from a woman between 50 and 59 years old with Graves' hyperthyroidism.

This clonotype occurred many times. This chain connects TRBV6-1 to TRBJ2-7; D is perhaps TRBD1 (5 bases). The CDR3 sequence is 14 residues long. V lost 6 bases, J lost 6 bases, and 18 bases lay in between. Germline V gene sequence: CDR1 MNHNS, CDR2 SASEGT. In DNA, the CDR3 is TGTGCCAGCAGCAGGGTCACTAAAACGGCCGAGCAGTACTTC. As protein: CASSRVTKTAEQYF.

This clonotype was observed many times. V gene TRBV5-1 combines with J gene TRBJ2-1; 9 nucleotides match TRBD1. The trim removed 4 bases at V and 3 bases at J, leaving 5 bases unmatched. Per germline, CDR1 SGHRS and CDR2 YFSETQ. This CDR3 is built from 15 residues. The CDR3 loop is CASSRRTGDYNEQFF. The DNA of the CDR3 is TGCGCCAGCAGCAGGCGGACAGGGGACTACAATGAGCAGTTCTTC.

This clonotype was counted ten times or more. The CDR3 nucleotides read TGTGCCAGCAGCGCGTCCTCTCTAGCGGGAGGTGGTCAAGAGACCCAGTACTTC. Amino acids: CASSASSLAGGGQETQYF. The chain carries TRBV5-4 and TRBJ2-5; 11 bases align to TRBD2. The CDR3 totals 18 residues. The trim removed 4 bases at V and 2 bases at J, leaving 13 bases unmatched. In germline, CDR1 is SGHNT, CDR2 YYREEE (reference sequence).

At least ten counts were recorded for this clonotype. The rearrangement uses TRBV13 and TRBJ2-3; 8 bases are a match to TRBD2. Germline V gene lookup returns CDR1 PRHDT and CDR2 FYEKMQ (reference sequence). This CDR3 contains 15 residues. Trimming removed 0 bases from V and 6 bases from J; junction bases left unmatched: 5. CDR3 sequence (DNA): TGTGCCAGCAGCTTAGGCCTGGGACTAGTGGATACGCAGTATTTT. This gives the protein CASSLGLGLVDTQYF. Full variable domain (outside the CDR3, taken from reference TRBV13 and TRBJ2-3): AAGVIQSPRHLIKEKRETATLKCYPIPRHDTVYWYQQGPGQDPQFLISFYEKMQSDKGSIPDRFSAQQFSDYHSELNMSSLELGDSALYFCASSLGLGLVDTQYFGPGTRLTVL.

The chain links TRBV5-8 to TRBJ1-1, with D possibly being TRBD1 (5 bases). The CDR3 has 12 amino acids. Trimming left V 4 bases short and J 8 bases short, with 12 bases between. CDR1 is SGHTS and CDR2 is YDEGEE in the germline V gene. CDR3 DNA: TGTGCCAGCAGCCCTCCGGGGGTAGAAGCTTTCTTT. The encoded protein is CASSPPGVEAFF. The entire variable domain, with the rest obtained from reference TRBV5-8 and TRBJ1-1, is as follows: EAGVTQSPTHLIKTRGQQATLRCSPISGHTSVYWYQQALGLGLQFLLWYDEGEERNRGNFPPRFSGRQFPNYSSELNVNALELEDSALYLCASSPPGVEAFFGQGTRLTVV.

This clonotype occurred many times. The chain employs TRBV30 and TRBJ1-1; D is possibly TRBD1 (5 bases). The CDR3 is 17 residues long. From germline, CDR1 is GTSNPN and CDR2 SVGIG (reference sequence). Deletions cut 5 bases from V and 0 bases from J, with 22 bases between. CDR3 DNA sequence: TGTGCCTGGGATGGCTGGGGGTCGAGTTATCTGAACACTGAAGCTTTCTTT. This encodes CAWDGWGSSYLNTEAFF.

This clonotype turned up a few times. The gene calls are TRBV9 and TRBJ2-5, with D perhaps being TRBD1 or TRBD2 (7 bases each). The CDR3 extends over 16 amino acids. Germline CDR1 and CDR2: SGDLS and YYNGEE. V was shortened by 4 bases and J by 4 bases, with 20 bases between the two germline ends. The CDR3 sequence: CASSFRVQGEGETQYF. CDR3 in DNA: TGTGCCAGCAGCTTTCGGGTGCAGGGGGAGGGAGAGACCCAGTACTTC.

In this sample, this clonotype turned up many times. V gene TRBV30 combines with J gene TRBJ1-6; no reliable D call. Trimming removed 0 bases from V and 14 bases from J, with 11 bases in between. The CDR3 is 12 amino acids. Germline V gives CDR1 GTSNPN, CDR2 SVGIG (reference sequence). The CDR3 sequence: CAWSVSVSSLHF. The CDR3 coding sequence is TGTGCCTGGAGTGTCTCAGTATCTTCCCTCCACTTT.

This clonotype was counted ten times or more. V gene TRBV20-1 combines with J gene TRBJ1-1; D not certain. V shed 1 base and J shed 1 base, with 4 bases lying between them. The germline CDR1 and CDR2 sequences are DFQATT and SNEGSKA (reference sequence). CDR3 length: 12 amino acids. CDR3 loop: CSARGPNTEAFF. In DNA, the CDR3 is TGCAGTGCTAGAGGACCGAACACTGAAGCTTTCTTT.

In its sample, this clonotype was seen many times. The gene calls are TRBV27 and TRBJ1-4, with 7 bases identical to TRBD1. Trimming removed 6 bases from V and 7 bases from J; junction bases left unmatched: 8. CDR3 size: 14 residues. Germline V CDR1 and CDR2: MNHEY, SMNVEV (reference sequence). This chain's CDR3 is CASRRQGLSEKLFF. DNA of the CDR3: TGTGCCAGCAGAAGACAGGGCCTAAGTGAAAAACTGTTTTTT.

Only a few counts were recorded for this clonotype. The rearrangement joins TRBV6-1 to TRBJ2-5; 11 bases are a match to TRBD2. CDR1 MNHNS and CDR2 SASEGT come from the germline V gene. J gave up 5 bases and V 6 bases, and 2 bases lay outside the gene matches. The CDR3 is made up of 13 amino acids. The CDR3 is CASRTSGTETQYF. The CDR3 DNA is TGTGCCAGCAGGACTAGCGGGACGGAGACCCAGTACTTC.